This entry features one T cell receptor (beta chain) sequence. The record originates from a study of control samples from healthy donors and cancer patients. Germline assignment: CDR1 MGHRA and CDR2 YSYEKL. V dropped 0 bases and J dropped 8 bases, with 13 bases sitting between them. This CDR3 has 14 residues. Here immunoSEQ multiplex PCR was the method, and the copy in TCRdb shows in-frame clones only, minus some. The sample yields 160,000 or so clones, around 96% seen once. J is TRBJ1-1 and V is TRBV4-1; D remains unclear. The sequence was collected from a woman aged 25-40 years in good health. The sequenced sample was blood. The CDR3 sequence is CASSQDEGWAEAFF. The CDR3 DNA reads TGCGCCAGCAGCCAAGACGAAGGATGGGCAGAAGCTTTCTTT.